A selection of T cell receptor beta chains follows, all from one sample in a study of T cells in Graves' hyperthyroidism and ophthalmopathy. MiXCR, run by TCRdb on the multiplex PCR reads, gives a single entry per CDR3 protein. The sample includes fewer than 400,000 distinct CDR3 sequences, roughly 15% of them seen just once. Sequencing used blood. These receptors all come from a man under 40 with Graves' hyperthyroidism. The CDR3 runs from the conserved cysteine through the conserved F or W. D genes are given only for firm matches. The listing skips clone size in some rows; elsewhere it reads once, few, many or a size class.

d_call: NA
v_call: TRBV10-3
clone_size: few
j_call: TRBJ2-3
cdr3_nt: TGTGCCATAGGACTACCCACAGATACGCAGTATTTT
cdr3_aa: CAIGLPTDTQYF

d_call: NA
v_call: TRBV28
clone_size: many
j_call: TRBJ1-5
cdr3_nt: TGTGCCAGCAGACCTAATAATCCGGGTGCCAATCAGCCCCAGCATTTT
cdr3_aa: CASRPNNPGANQPQHF

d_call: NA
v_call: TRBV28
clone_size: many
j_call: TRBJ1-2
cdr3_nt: TGTGCCAGCAGTTCTTGGGATGGAAGCTATGGCTACACCTTC
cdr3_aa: CASSSWDGSYGYTF

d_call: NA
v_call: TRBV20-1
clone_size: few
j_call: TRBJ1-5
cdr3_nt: TGCAGTGCTAGTCGGGGAACAGGTCGAGGCAATCAGCCCCAGCATTTT
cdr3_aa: CSASRGTGRGNQPQHF

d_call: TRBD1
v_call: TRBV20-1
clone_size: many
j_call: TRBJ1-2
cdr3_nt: TGCAGTGCTCCGACCTTCGACAGGGTACACTATGGCTACACCTTC
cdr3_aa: CSAPTFDRVHYGYTF

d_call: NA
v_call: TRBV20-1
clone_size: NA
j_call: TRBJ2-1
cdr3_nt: TGCAGTGCTAGAGATGGGTGGCAGTTCTTC
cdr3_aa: CSARDGWQFF

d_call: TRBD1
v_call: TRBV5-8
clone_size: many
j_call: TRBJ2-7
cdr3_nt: TGTGCCAGCAGCCTCTGGGACAGCCCCTACGAGCAGTACTTC
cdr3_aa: CASSLWDSPYEQYF

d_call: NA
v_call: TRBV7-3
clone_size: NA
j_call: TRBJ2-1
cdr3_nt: TGTGCCAGCAGCCCTCTTAACGGCTCCTACAATGAGCAGTTCTTC
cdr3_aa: CASSPLNGSYNEQFF

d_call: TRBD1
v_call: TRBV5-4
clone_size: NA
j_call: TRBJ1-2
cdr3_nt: TGTGCCAGCAGCTTGGACGAGGGGGCGAGGACCTTC
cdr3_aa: CASSLDEGARTF

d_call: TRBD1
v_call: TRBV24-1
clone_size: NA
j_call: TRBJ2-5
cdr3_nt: TGTGCCACCAGTGATCCGGGACAGGGAGGAGAGACCCAGTACTTC
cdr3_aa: CATSDPGQGGETQYF

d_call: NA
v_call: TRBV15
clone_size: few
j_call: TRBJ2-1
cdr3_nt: TGTGCCACCAGCAAAAATTTGGCAGGGGAAGATGAGCAGTTCTTC
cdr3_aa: CATSKNLAGEDEQFF

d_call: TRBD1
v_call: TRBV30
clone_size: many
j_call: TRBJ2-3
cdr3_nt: TGTGCCTGGGAGAAAACGACAGGGAACACAGATACGCAGTATTTT
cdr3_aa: CAWEKTTGNTDTQYF

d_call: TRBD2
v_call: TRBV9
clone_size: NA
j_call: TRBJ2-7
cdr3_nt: TGTGCCAGCAGCGTAGGGGGGACTAGCGTCTACGAGCAGTACTTC
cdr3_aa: CASSVGGTSVYEQYF

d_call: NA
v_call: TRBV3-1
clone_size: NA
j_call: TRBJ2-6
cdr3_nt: TGTGCCAGCAGCCAACAGGGTAGAGGTGGGGCCAACGTCCTGACTTTC
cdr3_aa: CASSQQGRGGANVLTF

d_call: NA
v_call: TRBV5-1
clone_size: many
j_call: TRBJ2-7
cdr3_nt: TGCGCCAGCAGCATCGGAGGGGTACTCGAGCAGTACTTC
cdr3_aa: CASSIGGVLEQYF

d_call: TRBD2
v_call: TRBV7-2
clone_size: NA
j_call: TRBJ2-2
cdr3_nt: TGTGCCAGCACCCCTAGCGGGAACACCGGGGAGCTGTTTTTT
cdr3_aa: CASTPSGNTGELFF

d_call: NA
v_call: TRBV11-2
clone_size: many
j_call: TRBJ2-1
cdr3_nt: TGTGCCAGCAGCCAGACAGGCGCCCAGGAGCAGTTCTTC
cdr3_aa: CASSQTGAQEQFF

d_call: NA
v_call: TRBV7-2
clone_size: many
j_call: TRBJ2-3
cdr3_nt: TGTGCCAGCAGCCCCGGTCTGGGAGATACGCAGTATTTT
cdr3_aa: CASSPGLGDTQYF

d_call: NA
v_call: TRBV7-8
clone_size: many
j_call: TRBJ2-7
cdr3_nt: TGTGCCAGCAGCTTAGCGTCGGACAGCCACTACGAGCAGTACTTC
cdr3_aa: CASSLASDSHYEQYF

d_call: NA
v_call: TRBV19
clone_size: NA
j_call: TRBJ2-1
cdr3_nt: TGTGCCAGTAGTCCCCAGGGTAGAGTCGATGAGCAGTTCTTC
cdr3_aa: CASSPQGRVDEQFF

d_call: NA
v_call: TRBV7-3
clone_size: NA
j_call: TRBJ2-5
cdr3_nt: TGTGCCAGCAGCTTCGGAGCTCGAGAGACCCAGTACTTC
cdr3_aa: CASSFGARETQYF

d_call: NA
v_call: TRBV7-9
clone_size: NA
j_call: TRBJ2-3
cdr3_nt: TGTGCCAGCAGCTTCGGGGATAGCGTTACAGATACGCAGTATTTT
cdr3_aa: CASSFGDSVTDTQYF

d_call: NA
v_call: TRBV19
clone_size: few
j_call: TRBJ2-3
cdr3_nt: TGTGCCAGTAGTATGGGGCGGGACACAGATACGCAGTATTTT
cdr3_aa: CASSMGRDTDTQYF

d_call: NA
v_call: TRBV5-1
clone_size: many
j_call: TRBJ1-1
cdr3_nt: TGCGCCAGCAGCTTGGACAGTCAGAACACTGAAGCTTTCTTT
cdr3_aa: CASSLDSQNTEAFF

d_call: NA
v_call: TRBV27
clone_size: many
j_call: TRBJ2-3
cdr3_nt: TGTGCCAGCAGTTTATCAGGGACCTCCTTGAGTGGGCGGACAGATACGCAGTATTTT
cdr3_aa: CASSLSGTSLSGRTDTQYF